This T cell receptor beta chain was found in a study of CD8 T cell repertoires and HIV-1 epitope variants. Study context: Each of Twenty-five Gag and Nef epitope peptides stimulated a separate culture.

Points on this clone: What it binds is unknown.

Sequencing used immunoSEQ multiplex PCR; TCRdb keeps in-frame clones, though not all of them. The sample comprises about 5,500 clones, 65% to 80% of which are singletons, and 48% rests with the top ten. The receptor's source is a male donor with HIV. Sequenced: cultured CD8+ T cells derived from PBMCs.

CDR3 bases: TGCGCCAGCAGCTTGCACCCGGGACAGGGGGCTAACTATGGCTACACCTTC. Its translation: CASSLHPGQGANYGYTF. The rearrangement uses TRBV5-1 and TRBJ1-2, with 11 bases that match TRBD1. CDR1 is SGHRS, CDR2 YFSETQ, per germline. The CDR3 runs to 17 residues. V shed 1 base and J 0 bases; nucleotides not matched to a gene: 5.